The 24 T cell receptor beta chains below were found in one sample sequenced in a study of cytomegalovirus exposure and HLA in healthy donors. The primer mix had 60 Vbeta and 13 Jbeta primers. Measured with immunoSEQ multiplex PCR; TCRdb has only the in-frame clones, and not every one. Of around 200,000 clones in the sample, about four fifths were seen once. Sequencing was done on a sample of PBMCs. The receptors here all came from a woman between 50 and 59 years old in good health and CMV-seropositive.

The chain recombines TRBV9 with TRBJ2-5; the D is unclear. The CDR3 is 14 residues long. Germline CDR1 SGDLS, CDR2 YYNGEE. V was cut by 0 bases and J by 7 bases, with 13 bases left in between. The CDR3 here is CASSVESLRGTQYF. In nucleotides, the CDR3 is TGTGCCAGCAGCGTAGAGAGCCTACGAGGGACCCAGTACTTC.

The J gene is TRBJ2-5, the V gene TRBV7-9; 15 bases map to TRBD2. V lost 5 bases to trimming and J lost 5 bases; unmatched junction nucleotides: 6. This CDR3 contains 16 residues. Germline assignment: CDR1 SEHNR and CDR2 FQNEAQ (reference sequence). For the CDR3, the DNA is TGTGCCAGCAGCCGGACTAGCGGGGGGGCCGGGGAGACCCAGTACTTC. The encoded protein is CASSRTSGGAGETQYF.

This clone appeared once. As DNA, the CDR3 is TGTGCCAGCAGTTACGGTCAGGGGATCAATCAGCCCCAGCATTTT. It translates to CASSYGQGINQPQHF. This chain links TRBV6-6 with TRBJ1-5, with a weak D call TRBD1 (6 bases). CDR1 and CDR2 (germline): MNHNY, SVGAGI (reference sequence). Trimming left V 2 bases short and J 3 bases short, with 11 bases between. CDR3 size: 15 residues.

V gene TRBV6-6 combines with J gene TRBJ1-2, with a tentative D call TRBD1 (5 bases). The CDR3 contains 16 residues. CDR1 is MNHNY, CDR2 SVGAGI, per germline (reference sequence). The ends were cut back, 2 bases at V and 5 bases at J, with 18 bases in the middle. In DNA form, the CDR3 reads TGTGCCAGCAGTTACGGGGTTACAGGCCGTTCTTATGGCTACACCTTC. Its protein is CASSYGVTGRSYGYTF.

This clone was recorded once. CDR3 protein: CAWSVPPGLAVNTGELFF. DNA of the CDR3: TGTGCCTGGAGTGTCCCCCCTGGACTAGCGGTGAACACCGGGGAGCTGTTTTTT. The chain carries TRBV30 and TRBJ2-2; 10 bases line up with TRBD2. This CDR3 spans 18 amino acids. Germline V gene sequence: CDR1 GTSNPN, CDR2 SVGIG (reference sequence). The junction had 8 bases not matched to a gene; V was cut back by 0 bases and J by 1 base.

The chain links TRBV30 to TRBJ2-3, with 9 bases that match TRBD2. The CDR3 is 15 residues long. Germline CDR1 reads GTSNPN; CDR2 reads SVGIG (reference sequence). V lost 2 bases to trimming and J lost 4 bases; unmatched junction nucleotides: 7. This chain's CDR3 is CAWSLGGGAADTQYF. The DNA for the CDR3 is TGTGCCTGGAGTCTTGGCGGGGGGGCTGCAGATACGCAGTATTTT.

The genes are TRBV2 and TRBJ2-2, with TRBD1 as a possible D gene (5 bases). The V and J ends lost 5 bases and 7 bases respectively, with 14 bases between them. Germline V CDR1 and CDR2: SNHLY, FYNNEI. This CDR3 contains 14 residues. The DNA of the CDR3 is TGTGCCAGCAGTCGGGTCGCAGGGCACGGGGAGCTGTTTTTT. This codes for CASSRVAGHGELFF.

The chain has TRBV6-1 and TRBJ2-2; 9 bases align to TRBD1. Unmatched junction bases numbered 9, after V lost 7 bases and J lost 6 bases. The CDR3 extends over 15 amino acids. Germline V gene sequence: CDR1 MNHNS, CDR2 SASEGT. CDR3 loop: CASKVSGTGPGELFF. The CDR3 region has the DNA TGTGCCAGCAAGGTATCCGGGACAGGGCCCGGGGAGCTGTTTTTT.

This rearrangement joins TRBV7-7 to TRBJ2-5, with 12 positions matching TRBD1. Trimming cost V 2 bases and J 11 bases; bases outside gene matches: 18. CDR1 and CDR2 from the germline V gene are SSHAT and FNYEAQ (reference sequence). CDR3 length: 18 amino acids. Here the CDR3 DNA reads TGTGCCAGCAGCTTAACTACTGGGACAGGGGGCTTAAATCCGCGTCAGTACTTC. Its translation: CASSLTTGTGGLNPRQYF.

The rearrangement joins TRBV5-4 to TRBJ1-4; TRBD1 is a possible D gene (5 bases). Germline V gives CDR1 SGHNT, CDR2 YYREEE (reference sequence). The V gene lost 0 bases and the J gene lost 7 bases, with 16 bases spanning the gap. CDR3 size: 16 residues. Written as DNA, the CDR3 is TGTGCCAGCAGCTTGGTCTCGACAGTCGGGAGTGAAAAACTGTTTTTT. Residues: CASSLVSTVGSEKLFF.

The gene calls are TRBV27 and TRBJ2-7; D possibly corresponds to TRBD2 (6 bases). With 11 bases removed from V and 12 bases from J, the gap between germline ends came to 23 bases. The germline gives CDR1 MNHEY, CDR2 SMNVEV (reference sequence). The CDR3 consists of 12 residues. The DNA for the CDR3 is TGTGCCTCAGCGGCTTTGGGGGGACCCTGGTACTTC. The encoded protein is CASAALGGPWYF.

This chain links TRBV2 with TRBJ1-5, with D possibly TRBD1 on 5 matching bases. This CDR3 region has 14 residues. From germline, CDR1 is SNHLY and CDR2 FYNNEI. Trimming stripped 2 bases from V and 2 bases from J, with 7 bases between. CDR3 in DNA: TGTGCCAGCAGTGAATCGGGGGGCAATCAGCCCCAGCATTTT. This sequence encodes CASSESGGNQPQHF.

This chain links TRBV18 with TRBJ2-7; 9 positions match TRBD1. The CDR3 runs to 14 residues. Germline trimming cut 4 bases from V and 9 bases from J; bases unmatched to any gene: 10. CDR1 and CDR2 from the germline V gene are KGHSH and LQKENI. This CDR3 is CASSLQGAKGAQYF. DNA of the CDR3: TGTGCCAGCTCACTACAGGGGGCTAAAGGGGCGCAGTACTTC.

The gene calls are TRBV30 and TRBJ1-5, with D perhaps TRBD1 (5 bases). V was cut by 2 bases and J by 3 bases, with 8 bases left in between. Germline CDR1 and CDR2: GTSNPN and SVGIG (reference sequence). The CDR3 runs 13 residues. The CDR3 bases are TGTGCCTGGAGTCCCAGGGACAATCAGCCCCAGCATTTT. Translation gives CAWSPRDNQPQHF.

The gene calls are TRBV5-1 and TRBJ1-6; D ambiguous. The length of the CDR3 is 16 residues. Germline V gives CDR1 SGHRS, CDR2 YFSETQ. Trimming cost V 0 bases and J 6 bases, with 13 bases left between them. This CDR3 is CASSLESIRSNSPLHF. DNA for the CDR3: TGCGCCAGCAGCTTGGAATCCATACGGTCTAATTCACCCCTCCACTTT.

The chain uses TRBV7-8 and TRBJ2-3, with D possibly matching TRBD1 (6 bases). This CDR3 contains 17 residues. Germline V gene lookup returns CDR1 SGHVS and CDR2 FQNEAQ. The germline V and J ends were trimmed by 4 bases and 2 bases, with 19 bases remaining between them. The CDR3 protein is CASSSSTLGADTDTQYF. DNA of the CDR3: TGTGCCAGCAGCTCATCCACGTTGGGGGCGGACACAGATACGCAGTATTTT. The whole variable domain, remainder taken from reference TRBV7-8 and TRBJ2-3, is GAGVSQSPRYKVAKRGQDVALRCDPISGHVSLFWYQQALGQGPEFLTYFQNEAQLDKSGLPSDRFFAERPEGSVSTLKIQRTQQEDSAVYLCASSSSTLGADTDTQYFGPGTRLTVL.

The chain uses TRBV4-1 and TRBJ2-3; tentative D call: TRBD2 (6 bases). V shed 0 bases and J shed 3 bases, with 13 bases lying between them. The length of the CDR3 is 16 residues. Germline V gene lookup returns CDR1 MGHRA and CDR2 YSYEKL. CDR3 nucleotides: TGCGCCAGCAGCCAAGATCGGGGGATTAAGACAGATACGCAGTATTTT. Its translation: CASSQDRGIKTDTQYF.

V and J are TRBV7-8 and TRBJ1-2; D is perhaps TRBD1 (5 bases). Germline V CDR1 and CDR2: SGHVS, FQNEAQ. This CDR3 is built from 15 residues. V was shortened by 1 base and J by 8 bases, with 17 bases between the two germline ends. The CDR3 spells CASSLGGRQGAGYTF. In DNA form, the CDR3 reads TGTGCCAGCAGCTTAGGAGGCCGGCAGGGCGCAGGCTACACCTTC.

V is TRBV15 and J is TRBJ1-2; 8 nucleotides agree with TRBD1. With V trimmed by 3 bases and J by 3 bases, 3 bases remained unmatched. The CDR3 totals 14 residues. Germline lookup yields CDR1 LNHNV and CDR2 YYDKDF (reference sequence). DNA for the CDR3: TGTGCCACCAGCAGCCAACAGGGGGACTATGGCTACACCTTC. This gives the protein CATSSQQGDYGYTF.

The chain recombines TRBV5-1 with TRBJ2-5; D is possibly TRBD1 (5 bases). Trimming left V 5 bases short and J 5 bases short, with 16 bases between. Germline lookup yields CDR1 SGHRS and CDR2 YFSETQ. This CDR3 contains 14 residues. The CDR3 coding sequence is TGCGCCAGCAGTGCCGGTAGAAAGGGGGAGACCCAGTACTTC. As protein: CASSAGRKGETQYF.

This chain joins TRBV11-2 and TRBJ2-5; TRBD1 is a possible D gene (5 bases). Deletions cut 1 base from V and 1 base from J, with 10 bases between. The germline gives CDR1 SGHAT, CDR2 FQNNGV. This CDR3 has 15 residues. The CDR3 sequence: CASSLGRRAQETQYF. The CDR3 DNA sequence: TGTGCCAGCAGCTTAGGTCGCAGGGCCCAAGAGACCCAGTACTTC.

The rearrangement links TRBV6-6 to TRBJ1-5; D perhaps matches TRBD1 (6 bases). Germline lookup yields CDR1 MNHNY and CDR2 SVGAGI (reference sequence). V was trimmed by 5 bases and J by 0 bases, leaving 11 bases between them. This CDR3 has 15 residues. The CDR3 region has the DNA TGTGCCAGCAGTGAGGACAGCCTTAGCAATCAGCCCCAGCATTTT. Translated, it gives CASSEDSLSNQPQHF.

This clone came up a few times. CDR3 DNA sequence: TGTGCCACCAGCAGAGAATCCGGGACAGGGCATTCACCCCTCCACTTT. Translated, it gives CATSRESGTGHSPLHF. This chain joins TRBV15 and TRBJ1-6; 9 nucleotides align to TRBD1. With 0 bases clipped from V and 8 bases from J, the junction kept 5 bases outside the gene matches. CDR1 is LNHNV and CDR2 is YYDKDF in the germline V gene (reference sequence). This CDR3 spans 16 amino acids.

The CDR3 coding sequence is TGTGCCAGCGGCGGCGGCTACGAGCAGTACTTC. This translates into CASGGGYEQYF. J is TRBJ2-7 and V is TRBV28; D uncertain. V was trimmed by 8 bases and J by 3 bases, leaving 8 bases between them. The CDR3 spans 11 residues. CDR1 MDHEN and CDR2 SYDVKM come from the germline V gene.